The 13 T cell receptor beta chains listed next were all sequenced from one sample in a study of T-cell memory formation after mild COVID-19 (dated by TCRdb to the early 2020s). Libraries were prepared through 5' RACE. TCRdb lists the instrument as Illumina NovaSeq 6000. The public reads were reanalyzed by TCRdb: fastp trimming at Q25, MiXCR alignment, in-frame beta chains only. Records with the same CDR3 protein are collapsed into one entry carrying the most frequent genes and DNA. This sample is represented by more than 450,000 distinct CDR3 sequences; about a sixth of them were singletons. Approximately 12% of the sample belongs to the ten largest clones. What was sequenced was PBMCs or a T cell subset sorted from them (not recorded which). The receptors originated from an adult woman who had mild COVID-19 (a few samples of this study predate the infection). The sample titles of this study are shuffled in the database, so cell type and time point are left out; the donor was told from shared clones.

The chain joins TRBV7-2 to TRBJ2-3; TRBD1 might be the D (6 bases). Trimming pared 1 base from V and 8 bases from J, leaving 7 bases between. The CDR3 is made up of 12 amino acids. Germline V lookup: CDR1 SGHTA, CDR2 FQGNSA. The CDR3 sequence is CASSLGGPTQYF. The CDR3 DNA is TGTGCCAGCAGCTTAGGGGGGCCTACGCAGTATTTT.

This chain connects TRBV12-3 or TRBV12-4 to TRBJ1-1, with D possibly matching TRBD1 (6 bases). The CDR3 has 14 amino acids. Between the trimmed V and J ends, which lost 6 bases and 6 bases, there was a span of 17 bases. The CDR3 is CASSQQGSNAEAFF. The DNA of the CDR3 is TGTGCCAGCAGCCAACAGGGATCAAACGCTGAAGCTTTCTTT.

This clonotype was found many times. CDR3 in amino acids: CASSTRVRQFTDTQYF. The CDR3 region has the DNA TGTGCCAGCAGCACAAGGGTACGGCAGTTCACAGATACGCAGTATTTT. The chain joins TRBV7-2 to TRBJ2-3; D remains unclear. CDR1 and CDR2 (germline): SGHTA, FQGNSA. The V gene lost 5 bases and the J gene lost 2 bases, with 17 bases spanning the gap. This CDR3 is 16 amino acids long.

This clonotype turned up a few times. The V gene is TRBV5-1, the J gene TRBJ2-7; 9 bases are a match to TRBD1. Per the germline V gene, CDR1 is SGHRS and CDR2 is YFSETQ. With 2 bases clipped from V and 4 bases from J, the junction kept 7 bases outside the gene matches. CDR3 size: 15 residues. Here the CDR3 reads CASSLPGTGLYEQYF. The CDR3 DNA sequence: TGCGCCAGCAGCTTACCCGGGACAGGGCTTTACGAGCAGTACTTC.

This clonotype came up many times. The chain has TRBV7-9 and TRBJ2-1; the match to TRBD1 covers 11 bases. The germline gives CDR1 SEHNR, CDR2 FQNEAQ (reference sequence). V shed 3 bases and J 0 bases; nucleotides not matched to a gene: 13. This CDR3 region has 20 residues. The CDR3 DNA reads as TGTGCCAGCAGCTTTTTGGGGACAGGGGGGCATCAGCTCTCCTACAATGAGCAGTTCTTC. Its protein product is CASSFLGTGGHQLSYNEQFF. The variable domain in full, with the rest retrieved from reference TRBV7-9 and TRBJ2-1, is DTGVSQNPRHKITKRGQNVTFRCDPISEHNRLYWYRQTLGQGPEFLTYFQNEAQLEKSRLLSDRFSAERPKGSFSTLEIQRTEQGDSAMYLCASSFLGTGGHQLSYNEQFFGPGTRLTVL.

This chain connects TRBV19 to TRBJ2-3; D tentatively reads TRBD1 or TRBD2 (6 bases each). Between the trimmed V and J ends, which lost 7 bases and 3 bases, there was a span of 17 bases. CDR1 and CDR2 (germline): LNHDA, SQIVND (reference sequence). The length of the CDR3 is 15 residues. CDR3 amino acids: CASTPRGLWTDTQYF. The DNA of the CDR3 is TGTGCCAGTACCCCCCGGGGGCTTTGGACAGATACGCAGTATTTT.

This clonotype was detected only a few times. This rearrangement joins TRBV4-3 to TRBJ2-1; the match to TRBD2 covers 7 bases. The CDR3 consists of 15 residues. Germline trimming cut 5 bases from V and 8 bases from J; bases unmatched to any gene: 12. The germline V gene encodes CDR1 LGHNA and CDR2 YSLEER. CDR3 in amino acids: CASSSGLAAWDEQFF. The CDR3 DNA sequence: TGCGCCAGCAGCTCGGGGCTAGCGGCCTGGGATGAGCAGTTCTTC.

This chain uses TRBV6-1 with TRBJ2-1; 7 bases are shared with TRBD2. The junction had 6 bases not matched to a gene; V was cut back by 7 bases and J by 0 bases. CDR1 is MNHNS and CDR2 is SASEGT in the germline V gene. This CDR3 spans 15 amino acids. This CDR3 reads CASTGTTSSYNEQFF. The CDR3 coding sequence is TGTGCCAGCACCGGGACTACAAGCTCCTACAATGAGCAGTTCTTC.

This clonotype was counted between two and nine times. This chain connects TRBV14 to TRBJ2-2; D is ambiguous. The germline V and J ends were trimmed by 3 bases and 5 bases, with 10 bases remaining between them. The V gene's germline CDR1 is SGHDN and CDR2 FVKESK. This CDR3 contains 14 residues. The CDR3 bases are TGTGCCAGCAGCCAGGGCATACCGACCGGGGAGCTGTTTTTT. Amino acids: CASSQGIPTGELFF.

The sample holds a few counts of this clonotype. The chain couples TRBV14 to TRBJ1-1; no clear D gene. The V and J ends lost 2 bases and 5 bases respectively, with 6 bases between them. The CDR3 has 12 amino acids. Germline CDR1 SGHDN, CDR2 FVKESK. CDR3 DNA sequence: TGTGCCAGCAGCCAACTATGGACTGAAGCTTTCTTT. Its protein product is CASSQLWTEAFF.

This clonotype has only a few counts. This rearrangement joins TRBV15 to TRBJ2-3, with 8 bases that match TRBD1. The CDR3 has 15 residues. The V gene end was trimmed by 1 base and the J gene end by 4 bases; junction bases not matched to a gene: 4. Germline CDR1 LNHNV, CDR2 YYDKDF (reference sequence). As DNA, the CDR3 is TGTGCCACCAGCAGAGGGACAGGGCCATCAGATACGCAGTATTTT. Translated, it gives CATSRGTGPSDTQYF.

This clonotype appeared a few times. The chain couples TRBV6-6 to TRBJ2-1; D remains unclear. The CDR3 is 12 residues long. The germline V and J ends were trimmed by 0 bases and 9 bases, with 6 bases remaining between them. Germline CDR1 MNHNY, CDR2 SVGAGI (reference sequence). In DNA form, the CDR3 reads TGTGCCAGCAGTTACTCCCTAGGTGAGCAGTTCTTC. This gives the protein CASSYSLGEQFF.

This clonotype was observed a single time. V usage is TRBV10-3 and J usage is TRBJ1-1; D is ambiguous. Per the germline V gene, CDR1 is ENHRY and CDR2 is SYGVKD. V was trimmed by 0 bases and J by 0 bases, leaving 8 bases between them. The CDR3 is 15 residues long. The CDR3 here is CAISESGFLNTEAFF. The CDR3 region has the DNA TGTGCCATCAGTGAGTCAGGGTTTTTGAACACTGAAGCTTTCTTT.